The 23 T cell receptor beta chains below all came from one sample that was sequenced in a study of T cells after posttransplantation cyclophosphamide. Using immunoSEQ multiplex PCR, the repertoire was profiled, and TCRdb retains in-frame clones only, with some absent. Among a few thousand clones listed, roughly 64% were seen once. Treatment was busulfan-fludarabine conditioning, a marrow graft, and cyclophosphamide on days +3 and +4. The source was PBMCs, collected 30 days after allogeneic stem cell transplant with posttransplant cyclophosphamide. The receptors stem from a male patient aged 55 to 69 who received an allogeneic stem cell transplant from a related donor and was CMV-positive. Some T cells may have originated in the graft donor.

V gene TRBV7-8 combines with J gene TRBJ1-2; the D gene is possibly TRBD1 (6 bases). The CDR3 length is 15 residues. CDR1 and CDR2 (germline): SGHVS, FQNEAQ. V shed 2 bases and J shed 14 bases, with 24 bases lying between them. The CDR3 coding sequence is TGTGCCAGCAGCTTAAATCTTAGGGATCATAGGGGGGGGACCTTC. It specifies CASSLNLRDHRGGTF.

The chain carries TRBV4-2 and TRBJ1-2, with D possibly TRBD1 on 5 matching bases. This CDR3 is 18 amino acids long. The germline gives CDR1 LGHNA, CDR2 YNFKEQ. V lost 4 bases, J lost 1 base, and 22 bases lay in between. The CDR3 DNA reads TGTGCCAGCAGCCCCGCCGGGGGAAAGCCTACAGTTAACTATGGCTACACCTTC. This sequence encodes CASSPAGGKPTVNYGYTF.

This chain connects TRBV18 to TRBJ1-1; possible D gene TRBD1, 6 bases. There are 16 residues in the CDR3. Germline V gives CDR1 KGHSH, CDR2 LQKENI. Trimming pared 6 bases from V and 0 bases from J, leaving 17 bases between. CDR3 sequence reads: CASSLSWTVMNTEAFF. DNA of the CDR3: TGTGCCAGCTCCCTCTCTTGGACAGTAATGAACACTGAAGCTTTCTTT.

The CDR3 is CASSYSSVNTEAFF. The CDR3 DNA reads TGTGCCAGCAGTTATTCGTCAGTGAACACTGAAGCTTTCTTT. The chain employs TRBV6-1 and TRBJ1-1; no reliable D call. Germline-derived CDR1 and CDR2 are MNHNS and SASEGT. This CDR3 has 14 residues. V was shortened by 5 bases and J by 0 bases, with 10 bases between the two germline ends.

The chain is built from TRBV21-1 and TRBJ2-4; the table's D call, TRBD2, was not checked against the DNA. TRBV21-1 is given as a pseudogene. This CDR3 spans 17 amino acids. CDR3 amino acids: CASSPRLAWDTKNIQYF. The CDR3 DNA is TGTGCCAGCAGCCCCCGACTAGCATGGGACACCAAAAACATTCAGTACTTC.

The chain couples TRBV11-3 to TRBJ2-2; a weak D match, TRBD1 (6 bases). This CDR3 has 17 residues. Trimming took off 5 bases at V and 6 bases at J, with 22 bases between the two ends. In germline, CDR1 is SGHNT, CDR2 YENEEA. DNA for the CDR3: TGTGCCAGCAGCCCAAAACCCCGAGGGGGATGGCCCGGGGAGCTGTTTTTT. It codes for CASSPKPRGGWPGELFF.

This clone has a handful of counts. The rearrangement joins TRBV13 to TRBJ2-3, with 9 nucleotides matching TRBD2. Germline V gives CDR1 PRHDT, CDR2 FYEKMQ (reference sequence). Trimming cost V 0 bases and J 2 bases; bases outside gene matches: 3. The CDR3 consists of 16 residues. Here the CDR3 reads CASSLGLAGSTDTQYF. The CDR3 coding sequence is TGTGCCAGCAGCTTAGGTCTAGCGGGATCCACAGATACGCAGTATTTT.

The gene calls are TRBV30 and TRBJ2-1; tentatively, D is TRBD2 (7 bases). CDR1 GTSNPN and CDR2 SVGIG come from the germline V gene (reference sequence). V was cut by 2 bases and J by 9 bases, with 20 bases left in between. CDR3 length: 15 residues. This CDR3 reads CAWSRRLGGGGEQFF. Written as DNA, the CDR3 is TGTGCCTGGAGTAGGAGGCTGGGAGGGGGGGGTGAGCAGTTCTTC.

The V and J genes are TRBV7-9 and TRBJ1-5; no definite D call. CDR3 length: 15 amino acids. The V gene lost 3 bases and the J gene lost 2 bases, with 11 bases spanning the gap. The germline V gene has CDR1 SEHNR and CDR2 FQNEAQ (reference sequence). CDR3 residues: CASSLTEGGNQPQHF. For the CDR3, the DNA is TGTGCCAGCAGCTTGACCGAGGGAGGCAATCAGCCCCAGCATTTT.

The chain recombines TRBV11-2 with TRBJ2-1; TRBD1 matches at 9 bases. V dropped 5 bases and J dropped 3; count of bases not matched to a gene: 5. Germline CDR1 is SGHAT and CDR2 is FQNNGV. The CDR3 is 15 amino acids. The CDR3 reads CASSRGTGHYNEQFF. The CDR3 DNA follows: TGTGCCAGCAGCCGGGGGACAGGGCACTACAATGAGCAGTTCTTC.

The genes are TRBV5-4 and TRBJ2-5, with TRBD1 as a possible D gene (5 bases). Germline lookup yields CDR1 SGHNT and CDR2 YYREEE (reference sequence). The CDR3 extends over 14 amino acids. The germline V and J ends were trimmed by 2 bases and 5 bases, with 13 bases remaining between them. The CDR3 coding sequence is TGTGCCAGCAGCTTCCCCAGGGCCGGGGAGACCCAGTACTTC. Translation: CASSFPRAGETQYF.

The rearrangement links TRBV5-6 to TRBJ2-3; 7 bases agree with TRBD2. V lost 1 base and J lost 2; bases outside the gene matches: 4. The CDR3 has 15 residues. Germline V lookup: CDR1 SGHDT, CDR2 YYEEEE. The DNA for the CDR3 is TGTGCCAGCAGCTTGACGCGGGGGAACACAGATACGCAGTATTTT. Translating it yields CASSLTRGNTDTQYF.

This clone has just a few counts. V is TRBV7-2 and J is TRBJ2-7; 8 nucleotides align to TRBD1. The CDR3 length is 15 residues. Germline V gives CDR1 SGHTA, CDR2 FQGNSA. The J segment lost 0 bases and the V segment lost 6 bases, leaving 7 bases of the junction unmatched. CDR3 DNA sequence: TGTGCCAGCAGATTCCGGGACAGGAGCTCCTACGAGCAGTACTTC. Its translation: CASRFRDRSSYEQYF.

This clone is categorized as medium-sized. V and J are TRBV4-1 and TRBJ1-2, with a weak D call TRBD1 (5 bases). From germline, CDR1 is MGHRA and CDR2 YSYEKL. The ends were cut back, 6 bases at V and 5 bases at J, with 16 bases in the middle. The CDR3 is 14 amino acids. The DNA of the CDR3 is TGCGCCAGCAGTGGCCCGGCCACAGGTTATGGCTACACCTTC. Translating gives CASSGPATGYGYTF.

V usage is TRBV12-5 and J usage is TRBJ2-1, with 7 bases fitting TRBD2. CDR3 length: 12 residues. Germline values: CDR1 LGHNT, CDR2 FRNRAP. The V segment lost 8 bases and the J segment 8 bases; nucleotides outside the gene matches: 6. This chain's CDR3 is CASRGRAYEQFF. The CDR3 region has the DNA TGTGCTAGTCGTGGGAGGGCGTATGAGCAGTTCTTC.

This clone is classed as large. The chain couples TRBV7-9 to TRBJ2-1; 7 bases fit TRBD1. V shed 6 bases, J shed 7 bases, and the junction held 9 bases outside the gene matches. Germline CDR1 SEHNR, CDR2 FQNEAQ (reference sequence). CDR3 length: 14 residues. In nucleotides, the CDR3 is TGTGCCAGCAGTCAGGTGACAGGGAATAATGAGCAGTTCTTC. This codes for CASSQVTGNNEQFF.

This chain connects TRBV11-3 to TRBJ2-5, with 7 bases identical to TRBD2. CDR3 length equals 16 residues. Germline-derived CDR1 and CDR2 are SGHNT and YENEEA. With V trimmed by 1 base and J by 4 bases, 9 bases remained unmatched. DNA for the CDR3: TGTGCCAGCAGCTTAGGGGAGGGCGGTATGGGAGAGACCCAGTACTTC. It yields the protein CASSLGEGGMGETQYF.

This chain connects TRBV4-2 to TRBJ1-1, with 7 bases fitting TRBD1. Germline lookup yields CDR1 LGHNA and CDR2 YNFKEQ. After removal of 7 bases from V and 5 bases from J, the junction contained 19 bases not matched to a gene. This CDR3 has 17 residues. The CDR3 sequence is CASTPGLRARTGTEAFF. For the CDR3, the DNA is TGTGCCAGCACCCCGGGATTGAGGGCGCGGACAGGAACTGAAGCTTTCTTT.

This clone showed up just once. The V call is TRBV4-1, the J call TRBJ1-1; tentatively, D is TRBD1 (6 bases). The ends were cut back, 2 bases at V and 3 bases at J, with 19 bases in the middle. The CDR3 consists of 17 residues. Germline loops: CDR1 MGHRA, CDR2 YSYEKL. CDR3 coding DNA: TGCGCCAGCAGCCAACGGCCACGAGGACAGACTCACACTGAAGCTTTCTTT. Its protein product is CASSQRPRGQTHTEAFF.

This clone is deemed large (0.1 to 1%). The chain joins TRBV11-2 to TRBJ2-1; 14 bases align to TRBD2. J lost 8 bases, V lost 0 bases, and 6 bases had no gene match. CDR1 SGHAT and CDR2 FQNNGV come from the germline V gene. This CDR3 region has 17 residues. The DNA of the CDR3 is TGTGCCAGCAGCTTAGAGACCGGGACTAGCGGGGGATATGAGCAGTTCTTC. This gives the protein CASSLETGTSGGYEQFF.

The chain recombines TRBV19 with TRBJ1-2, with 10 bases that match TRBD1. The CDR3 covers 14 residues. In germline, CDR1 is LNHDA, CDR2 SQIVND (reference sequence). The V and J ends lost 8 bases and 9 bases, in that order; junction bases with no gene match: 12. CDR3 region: CASAGQGGFWSYTF. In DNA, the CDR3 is TGTGCCAGTGCCGGACAGGGGGGGTTCTGGAGCTACACCTTC. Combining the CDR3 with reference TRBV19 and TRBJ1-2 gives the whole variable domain DGGITQSPKYLFRKEGQNVTLSCEQNLNHDAMYWYRQDPGQGLRLIYYSQIVNDFQKGDIAEGYSVSREKKESFPLTVTSAQKNPTAFYLCASAGQGGFWSYTFGSGTRLTVV.

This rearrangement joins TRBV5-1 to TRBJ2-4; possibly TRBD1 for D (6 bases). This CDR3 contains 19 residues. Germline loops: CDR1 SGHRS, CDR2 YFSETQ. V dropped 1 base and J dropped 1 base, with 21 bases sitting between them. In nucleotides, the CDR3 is TGCGCCAGCAGCTTGTACCCAGGCGGAACAGACAGGGCCAAAAACATTCAGTACTTC. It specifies CASSLYPGGTDRAKNIQYF.

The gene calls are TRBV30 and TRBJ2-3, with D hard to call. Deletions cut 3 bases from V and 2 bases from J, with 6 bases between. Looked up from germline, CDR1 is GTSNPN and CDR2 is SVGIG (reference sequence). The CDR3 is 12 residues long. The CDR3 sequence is CAWRLVTDTQYF. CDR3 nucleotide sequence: TGTGCCTGGAGACTCGTCACAGATACGCAGTATTTT.